This passage covers 6 T cell receptor beta chains from one sample sequenced in a study of OX40 agonist ivuxolimab in advanced cancers. Assay used: immunoSEQ multiplex PCR; TCRdb lists only in-frame clones, some missing. The sample records roughly 61,000 clones, 70% to 90% being singletons. The source was CD4+ or CD8+ T cells sorted from blood, collected in a trial of the OX40 agonist ivuxolimab. These receptors were taken from an adult with an advanced solid tumor such as melanoma, head and neck, liver or kidney cancer.

This clone occurred once. The CDR3 loop is CASSLGPGGTDTQYF. The CDR3 DNA reads TGCGCCAGCAGCTTGGGTCCGGGTGGCACAGATACGCAGTATTTT. This sequence joins TRBV5-1 and TRBJ2-3; no clear D gene. Trimming removed 0 bases at V and 1 base at J, with 9 bases between. This CDR3 is built from 15 residues. CDR1 and CDR2 (germline): SGHRS, YFSETQ.

This chain links TRBV6-5 with TRBJ1-2, with D possibly matching TRBD1 (5 bases). Germline values: CDR1 MNHEY, CDR2 SVGAGI. V was clipped by 5 bases and J by 3 bases, with 16 bases between them. The length of the CDR3 is 15 residues. CDR3 residues: CASSPYEGPYYGYTF. The CDR3 nucleotides read TGTGCCAGCAGTCCATACGAGGGACCCTACTATGGCTACACCTTC.

This chain connects TRBV6-6 to TRBJ1-2; 8 nucleotides line up with TRBD1. CDR3 size: 13 residues. Germline CDR1 MNHNY, CDR2 SVGAGI (reference sequence). Trimming at V came to 6 bases and at J to 6 bases, leaving 6 bases not matched to a gene. CDR3 protein: CASRQTGVNGYTF. The CDR3 DNA reads TGTGCCAGCAGACAGACAGGGGTAAATGGCTACACCTTC.

The chain combines TRBV19 with TRBJ1-4; D gene ambiguous. Trimming left V 8 bases short and J 0 bases short, with 16 bases between. Germline lookup yields CDR1 LNHDA and CDR2 SQIVND (reference sequence). This CDR3 has 16 residues. The CDR3 DNA reads as TGTGCCAGTGGGAGCGTTAGTGGGGCAACTAATGAAAAACTGTTTTTT. Protein sequence: CASGSVSGATNEKLFF.

The rearrangement links TRBV13 to TRBJ1-1; D is uncertain. This CDR3 spans 12 amino acids. V lost 0 bases and J 10 bases, leaving 9 bases between the germline ends. Germline lookup yields CDR1 PRHDT and CDR2 FYEKMQ (reference sequence). The CDR3 nucleotides are TGTGCCAGCAGCTTAGGGGGCCCCGCAGCTTTCTTT. It yields the protein CASSLGGPAAFF.

This clone was seen only once. In DNA form, the CDR3 reads TGTGCCAGCAGCGTAGGGGGGGCCGACTCCTACGAGCAGTACTTC. It is translated as CASSVGGADSYEQYF. The V and J genes are TRBV9 and TRBJ2-7; possibly TRBD1 or TRBD2 for D (6 bases each). Germline-derived CDR1 and CDR2 are SGDLS and YYNGEE. The CDR3 consists of 15 residues. V dropped 0 bases and J dropped 0 bases, with 10 bases sitting between them. Together with reference TRBV9 and TRBJ2-7, the CDR3 gives the full variable domain: DSGVTQTPKHLITATGQRVTLRCSPRSGDLSVYWYQQSLDQGLQFLIQYYNGEERAKGNILERFSAQQFPDLHSELNLSSLELGDSALYFCASSVGGADSYEQYFGPGTRLTVT.